This T cell receptor (beta chain) comes out of a study of post-analysis software for immune sequencing data. The library was made from cDNA and included unique molecular identifiers. One entry per CDR3 protein results from TCRdb running MiXCR on the PCR reads. The sample lists 350,000 to 450,000 distinct CDR3 sequences, less than 35% occurring once. Findings of the study overall: The five TRBV segments detected at higher frequency in patients than in controls included TRBV5-6, TRBV5-1 and TRBV20-1.

The CDR3 contains 18 residues. With 5 bases clipped from V and 0 bases from J, the junction kept 6 bases outside the gene matches. Germline CDR1 LNHDA, CDR2 SQIVND (reference sequence). This clonotype appeared once. Its antigen remains unknown. This clonotype was sampled from a girl under 18 with multiple sclerosis. What was sequenced was blood. V and J are TRBV19 and TRBJ2-2, with 13 bases fitting TRBD2. CDR3 in amino acids: CASSSRLAGGANTGELFF. CDR3 coding DNA: TGTGCCAGTAGTTCCAGACTAGCGGGGGGAGCGAACACCGGGGAGCTGTTTTTT.